Described below is a single T cell receptor beta chain sequence and its context. What antigen it recognizes has not been identified. Nothing much larger sits one base from this clone, and base qualities are not available. This sample is drawn from a study of blood T cell repertoires in COVID-19 (TCRdb year 2020). About the study as a whole: Samples covering the acute and convalescent phases of COVID-19 were provided by collaborators in the United States, Italy and Spain. The material from the prospective study consisted of cDNA or gDNA derived from T cells, B-cell-depleted T cells, or PBMCs. Deeply sampled blood TCRbeta repertoires from subjects exposed to, actively infected with, or recovered from COVID-19 were included in the dataset. A freely available public database, intended as a resource for researchers studying the immune response to SARS-CoV-2, is where the repertoires were released. The samples were drawn from the first 160 participants of the ongoing ImmuneRACE study and from roughly 1,300 subjects provided by 6 global collaborators. A de-identified subject ID, COVID-19 status, age in years and sex were almost always included in the sample metadata. Where available, HLA class I and class II types were taken from metadata supplied by the sample provider and were not determined by assay-based typing.

General findings and caveats noted by the study authors: The quantity of clinical and demographic metadata differed by source and by participant and was supplied without curation.

Trimming accounts for 5 bases at V and 8 bases at J, while the number of junction bases matched to no gene is 13. From a lookup of the germline V gene, CDR1 and CDR2 are SGHAT and FQNNGV. The CDR3 runs 16 amino acids, cysteine and phenylalanine included. Just CDR3 DNA is preserved here, 48 bases in frame from base 1. TCRbeta CDR3 regions were amplified from genomic DNA using the immunoSEQ Assay, a bias-controlled multiplex PCR. Turning to the authors' computational methods: Within the assay, amplification of reference gene primers was used to estimate how many nucleated cells each sample contained. Sequence reads were collapsed and filtered to measure the absolute abundance of every unique TCRbeta CDR3 rearrangement. For each sample, productive Simpson clonality was calculated as the square root of Simpson's diversity index over productive rearrangements. Sourced from immuneACCESS, this table was stored by TCRdb with only in-frame sequences that have V and J called. A share of the clones is absent; for the studies checked, an unresolved V gene accounts for under half, and the remainder has no known explanation. V, J and clone size are those of that table, while D and trimming were read from the DNA. The table for this sample lists about 230,000 clones; around 84% of them were counted only once. The ten largest clonotypes hold about 14% of the sample.

Participants in the prospective study were enrolled through a virtual design, were aged roughly 18 to 100 years, and lived in 24 United States geographic areas. In the prospective study, participants were assigned to cohorts based on the clinical history participants reported in a screening survey and a study questionnaire. For ImmuneRACE Cohort 3, a participant was defined as recovered based on two consecutive negative NP/OP PCR tests, clearance by a healthcare professional, or resolution of symptoms. Each participant in the prospective study had whole blood, serum and a nasopharyngeal or oropharyngeal swab collected by mobile phlebotomists. Prospective study participants could optionally give additional blood draws and questionnaires over an approximately two-month period. Prospective study blood samples were shipped either frozen or at room temperature before DNA extraction.

This chain joins TRBV11-2 to TRBJ2-1; the central 9 bases match TRBD2. The sample was PBMCs or T cells enriched from blood (not recorded which). This receptor was taken from a man younger than 35 who had recovered from COVID-19. The CDR3 region has the sequence CASSLNLGLASDEQFF. Here is the DNA: TGTGCCAGCAGCCTCAACCTGGGACTAGCCAGCGATGAGCAGTTCTTC.